Listed below are T cell receptor beta chains from one sample, sequenced in a study of T-cell memory formation after mild COVID-19. TCRdb re-called the 5' RACE reads with MiXCR, one entry per CDR3 protein. The sample holds approximately 400,000 distinct CDR3 sequences, 24% seen once. Sample: PBMCs or a T cell subset sorted from them (not recorded which). Source of these receptors: an adult woman who had mild COVID-19 (a few samples of this study predate the infection). Cell type and time point are not known. The CDR3 runs from the conserved cysteine through the conserved F or W. The order of the fields is clone size, J gene, V gene, D gene, CDR3 protein, CDR3 DNA. A D gene is named only where the DNA matches it firmly. Only some rows state a clone size, as once, few, many or a class for expanded clones.

>few|TRBJ2-1|TRBV7-6|TRBD2
CASSLESSGGYNEQFF
TGTGCCAGCAGCTTAGAGTCTAGCGGGGGCTACAATGAGCAGTTCTTC
>.|TRBJ2-7|TRBV4-3|TRBD2
CASSPSAGVLYEQYF
TGCGCCAGCAGCCCCTCGGCGGGGGTTCTCTACGAGCAGTACTTC
>.|TRBJ1-1|TRBV19|TRBD1
CASSVNRAGGTEAFF
TGTGCCAGTAGTGTCAACAGGGCAGGGGGCACTGAAGCTTTCTTT
>few|TRBJ2-7|TRBV6-4|TRBD2
CASPGLAVAYEQYF
TGTGCCAGCCCGGGACTAGCGGTAGCCTACGAGCAGTACTTC
>few|TRBJ2-7|TRBV11-3|.
CASVGRTSYEQYF
TGTGCCAGTGTCGGGCGGACCTCCTACGAGCAGTACTTC
>.|TRBJ2-7|TRBV7-2|TRBD2
CASSLVAGGPEQYF
TGTGCCAGCAGCTTAGTAGCGGGAGGGCCCGAGCAGTACTTC
>few|TRBJ2-5|TRBV24-1|.
CATSDFPQGETQYF
TGTGCCACCAGTGATTTCCCCCAGGGAGAGACCCAGTACTTC
>.|TRBJ2-5|TRBV3-1|TRBD2
CASSQLAGGEETQYF
TGTGCCAGCAGCCAACTAGCGGGGGGGGAAGAGACCCAGTACTTC
>many|TRBJ2-5|TRBV11-2|.
CASSLPSSQETQYF
TGTGCCAGCAGCTTACCGTCTTCTCAAGAGACCCAGTACTTC
>.|TRBJ2-7|TRBV27|.
CASSTDVNEQYF
TGTGCCAGCAGTACCGACGTGAACGAGCAGTACTTC
>.|TRBJ2-7|TRBV2|.
CASTVDVATYEQYF
TGTGCCAGCACCGTAGACGTGGCCACCTACGAGCAGTACTTC